This T cell receptor beta chain came from a study of vaccination and CD4 T cells after COVID-19. Study-wide context: The authors used overlapping spike peptides from SARS-CoV-2, HCoV-NL63, HCoV-OC43 and HCoV-229E to stimulate cells. Either a CEFX pool, an HIV-1 Nef pool, or no peptide was added to control cultures.

Concerning this clonotype itself: Its specificity is not known.

This CDR3 has 14 residues. The V and J ends lost 3 bases and 3 bases respectively, with 14 bases between them. From germline, CDR1 is SQVTM and CDR2 ANQGSEA. Stated treatment: roughly 11-day PBMC culture with coronavirus spike peptide pools or control peptides (ViraFEST assay). The Oncomine TCR Beta short-read assay was what sequenced the DNA obtained from cultured CD4+ T cells. From the PCR reads, TCRdb called clonotypes with MiXCR, one entry per CDR3 protein. The sample includes some 15,000 distinct CDR3 sequences, around a third of them seen just once. The chain links TRBV29-1 to TRBJ2-5; D might be TRBD1 (6 bases). Specimen: cultured CD4+ T cells from blood. The clonotype was recovered from a human donor with COVID-19. Here the CDR3 reads CSVDLGHRKETQYF. The CDR3 DNA sequence: TGCAGCGTTGATTTGGGACATCGGAAAGAGACCCAGTACTTC.